This T cell receptor (beta chain) was captured in a study of T cells expressing NK-cell markers. Across the study: Cells sorted as CD3+CD56+NKG2C+, CD3+CD56+NKG2C- and CD3+CD56-NKG2C+ T cells supplied the TCR beta repertoires. The study, taken as a whole, reports: In several donors, dominant clonotypes made up 28.3-60.1% of CD3+CD56-NKG2C+ cells. The dominant NKG2C+ clonotypes represented roughly 1.0-7.5% of CD8+ T cells in six donors. It remained uncertain whether the expanded NKG2C+ T cell clones were specific for HCMV antigens.

Points on this clonotype: Its antigen is unknown.

There are 15 residues in the CDR3. The germline CDR1 and CDR2 sequences are DFQATT and SNEGSKA (reference sequence). TCRdb reanalyzed the 5' RACE reads and collapses them to one entry per CDR3 protein, without DNA. The sample has fewer than 400,000 distinct CDR3 sequences. The receptor was isolated from a man aged 18-69 years in good health. The genes are TRBV20-1 and TRBJ2-3; the D gene TCRdb calls, TRBD2, cannot be checked with no DNA. Input material: blood T cells: a sorted CD56 or NKG2C T cell subset, CD4+ or CD8+ T cells, or bulk PBMC T cells (not recorded which). The chain's CDR3 is CSAGTRTSPRDTQYF.